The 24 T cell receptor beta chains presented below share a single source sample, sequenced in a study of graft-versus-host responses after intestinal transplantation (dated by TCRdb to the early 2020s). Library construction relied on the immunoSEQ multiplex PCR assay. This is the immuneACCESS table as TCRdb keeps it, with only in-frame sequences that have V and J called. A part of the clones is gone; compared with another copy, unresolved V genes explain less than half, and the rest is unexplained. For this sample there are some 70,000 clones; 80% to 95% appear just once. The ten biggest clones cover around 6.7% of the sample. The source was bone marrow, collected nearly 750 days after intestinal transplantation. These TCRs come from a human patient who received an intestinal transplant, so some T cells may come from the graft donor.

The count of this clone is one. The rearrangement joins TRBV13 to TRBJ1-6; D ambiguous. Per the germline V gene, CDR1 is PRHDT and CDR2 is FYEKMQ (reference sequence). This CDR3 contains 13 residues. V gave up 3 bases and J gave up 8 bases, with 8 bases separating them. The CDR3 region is CASSLASDSPLHF. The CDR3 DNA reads TGTGCCAGCAGCTTGGCCTCGGATTCACCCCTCCACTTT.

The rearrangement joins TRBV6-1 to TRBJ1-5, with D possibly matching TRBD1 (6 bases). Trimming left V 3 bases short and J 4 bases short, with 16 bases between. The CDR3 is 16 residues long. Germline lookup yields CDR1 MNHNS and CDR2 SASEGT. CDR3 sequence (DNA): TGTGCCAGCAGTGACAGGGCGGGGGCAGGGAATCAGCCCCAGCATTTT. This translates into CASSDRAGAGNQPQHF.

CDR3 loop: CAWNSGLADEQFF. The DNA for the CDR3 is TGTGCCTGGAATTCCGGACTAGCCGATGAGCAGTTCTTC. The chain uses TRBV30 and TRBJ2-1; 8 nucleotides match TRBD2. This CDR3 has 13 amino acids. Per the germline V gene, CDR1 is GTSNPN and CDR2 is SVGIG (reference sequence). With 4 bases clipped from V and 8 bases from J, the junction kept 7 bases outside the gene matches.

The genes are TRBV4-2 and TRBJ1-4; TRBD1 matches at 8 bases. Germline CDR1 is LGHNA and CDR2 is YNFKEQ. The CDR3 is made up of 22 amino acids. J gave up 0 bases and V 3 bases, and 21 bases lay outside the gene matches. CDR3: CASSHIPRDRLRTHATNEKLFF. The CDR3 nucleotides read TGTGCCAGCAGCCACATCCCCCGGGACAGGTTGCGAACCCATGCAACTAATGAAAAACTGTTTTTT.

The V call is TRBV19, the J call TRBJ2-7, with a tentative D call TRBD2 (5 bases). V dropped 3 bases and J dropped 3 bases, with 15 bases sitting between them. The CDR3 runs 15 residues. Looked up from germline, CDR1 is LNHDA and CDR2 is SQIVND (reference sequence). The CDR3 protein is CASSISEAAVYEQYF. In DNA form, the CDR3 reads TGTGCCAGTAGTATCTCGGAGGCCGCAGTCTACGAGCAGTACTTC.

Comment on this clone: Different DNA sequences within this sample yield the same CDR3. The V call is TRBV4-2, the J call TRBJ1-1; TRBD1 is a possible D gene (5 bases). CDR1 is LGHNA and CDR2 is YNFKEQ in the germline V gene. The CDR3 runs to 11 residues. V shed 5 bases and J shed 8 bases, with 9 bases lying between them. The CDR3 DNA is TGTGCCAGCAGCAGGACATTAGAAGCTTTCTTT. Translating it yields CASSRTLEAFF.

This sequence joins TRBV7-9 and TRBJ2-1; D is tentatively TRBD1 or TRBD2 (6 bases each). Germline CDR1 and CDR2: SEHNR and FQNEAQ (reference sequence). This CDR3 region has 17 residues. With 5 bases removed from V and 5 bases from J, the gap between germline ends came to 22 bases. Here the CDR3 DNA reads TGTGCCAGCAGCCAAGAGGGGGGCCTAGCAAATAACAATGAGCAGTTCTTC. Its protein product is CASSQEGGLANNNEQFF.

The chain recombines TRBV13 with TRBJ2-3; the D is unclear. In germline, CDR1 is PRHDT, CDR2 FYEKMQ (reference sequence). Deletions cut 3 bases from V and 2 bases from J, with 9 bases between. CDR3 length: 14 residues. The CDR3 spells CASSFGQATDTQYF. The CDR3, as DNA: TGTGCCAGCAGCTTCGGTCAGGCCACAGATACGCAGTATTTT.

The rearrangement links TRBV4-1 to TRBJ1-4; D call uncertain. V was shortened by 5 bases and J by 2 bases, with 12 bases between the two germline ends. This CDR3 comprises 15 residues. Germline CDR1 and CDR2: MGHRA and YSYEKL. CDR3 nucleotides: TGCGCCAGCAGCGGTTCCCGGGGTACTAATGAAAAACTGTTTTTT. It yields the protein CASSGSRGTNEKLFF.

The chain's CDR3 is CASSLTSYNSPLHF. CDR3 coding DNA: TGTGCCAGCAGTTTGACCTCCTATAATTCACCCCTCCACTTT. J is TRBJ1-6 and V is TRBV27; D is unclear. CDR1 and CDR2 from the germline V gene are MNHEY and SMNVEV (reference sequence). The CDR3 is 14 amino acids. The germline V and J ends were trimmed by 3 bases and 0 bases, with 3 bases remaining between them.

The DNA of the CDR3 is TGTGCCAGCAGTGACAGGAAGAACACTGAAGCTTTCTTT. This sequence encodes CASSDRKNTEAFF. The chain links TRBV6-1 to TRBJ1-1; no clear D. Looked up from germline, CDR1 is MNHNS and CDR2 is SASEGT. This CDR3 contains 13 residues. The V end lost 3 bases, the J end lost 1 base, and 6 bases lay between the germline ends.

The CDR3 loop is CASSSFPGGYTF. The CDR3 DNA is TGTGCCAGCAGCTCCTTCCCAGGGGGTTACACCTTC. V gene TRBV11-2 combines with J gene TRBJ1-2; 7 bases agree with TRBD1. Unmatched junction bases numbered 7, after V lost 4 bases and J lost 11 bases. The CDR3 has 12 residues. In germline, CDR1 is SGHAT, CDR2 FQNNGV.

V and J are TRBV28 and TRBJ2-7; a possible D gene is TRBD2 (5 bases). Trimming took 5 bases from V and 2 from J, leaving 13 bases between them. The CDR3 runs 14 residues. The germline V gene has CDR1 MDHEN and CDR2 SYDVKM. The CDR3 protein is CASSLGVPPYEQYF. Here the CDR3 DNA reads TGTGCCAGCAGTCTCGGGGTTCCCCCCTACGAGCAGTACTTC.

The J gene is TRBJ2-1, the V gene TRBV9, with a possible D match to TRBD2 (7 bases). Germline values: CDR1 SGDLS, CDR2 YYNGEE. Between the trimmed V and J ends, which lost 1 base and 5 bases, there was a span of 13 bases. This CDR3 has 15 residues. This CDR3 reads CASSVWGGIDNEQFF. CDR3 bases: TGTGCCAGCAGCGTATGGGGGGGCATCGACAATGAGCAGTTCTTC.

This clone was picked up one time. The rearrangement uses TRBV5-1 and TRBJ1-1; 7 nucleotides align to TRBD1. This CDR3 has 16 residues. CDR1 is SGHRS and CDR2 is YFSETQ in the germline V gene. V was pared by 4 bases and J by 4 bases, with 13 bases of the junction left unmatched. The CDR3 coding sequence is TGCGCCAGCAGCCCCTCGGTGACAGGGTTGAGCACTGAAGCTTTCTTT. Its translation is CASSPSVTGLSTEAFF.

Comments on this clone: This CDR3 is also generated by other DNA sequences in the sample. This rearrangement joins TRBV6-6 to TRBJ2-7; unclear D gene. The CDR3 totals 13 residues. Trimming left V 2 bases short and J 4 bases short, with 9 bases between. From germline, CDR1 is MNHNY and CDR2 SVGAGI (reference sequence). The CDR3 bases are TGTGCCAGCAGTTACGGTAGAAATTACGAGCAGTACTTC. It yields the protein CASSYGRNYEQYF.

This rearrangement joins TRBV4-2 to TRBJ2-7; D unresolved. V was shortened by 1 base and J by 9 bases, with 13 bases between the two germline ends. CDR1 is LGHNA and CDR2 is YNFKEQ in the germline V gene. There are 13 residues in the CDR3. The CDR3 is CASSQANLRVQYF. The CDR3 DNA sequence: TGTGCCAGCAGCCAAGCGAACCTCCGAGTGCAGTACTTC.

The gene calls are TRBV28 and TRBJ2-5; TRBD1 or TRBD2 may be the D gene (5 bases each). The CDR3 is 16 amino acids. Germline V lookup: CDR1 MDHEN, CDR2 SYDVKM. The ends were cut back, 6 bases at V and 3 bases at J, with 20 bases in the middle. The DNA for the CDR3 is TGTGCCAGCAGCCCCGGGACCGCACCCCGAGAAGAGACCCAGTACTTC. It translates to CASSPGTAPREETQYF. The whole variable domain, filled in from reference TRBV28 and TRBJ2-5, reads DVKVTQSSRYLVKRTGEKVFLECVQDMDHENMFWYRQDPGLGLRLIYFSYDVKMKEKGDIPEGYSVSREKKERFSLILESASTNQTSMYLCASSPGTAPREETQYFGPGTRLLVL.

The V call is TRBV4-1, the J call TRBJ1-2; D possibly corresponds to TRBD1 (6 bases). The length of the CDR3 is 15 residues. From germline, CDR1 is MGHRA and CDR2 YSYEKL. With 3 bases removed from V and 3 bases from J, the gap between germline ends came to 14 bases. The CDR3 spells CASSHFTGRDYGYTF. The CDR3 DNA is TGCGCCAGCAGCCATTTCACAGGGAGGGACTATGGCTACACCTTC.

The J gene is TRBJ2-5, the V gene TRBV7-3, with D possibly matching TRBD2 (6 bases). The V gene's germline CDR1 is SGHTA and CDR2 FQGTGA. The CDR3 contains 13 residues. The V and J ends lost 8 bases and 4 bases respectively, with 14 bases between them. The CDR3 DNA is TGTGCCAGCTCACGAGAGGGAGGAGAGACCCAGTACTTC. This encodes CASSREGGETQYF.

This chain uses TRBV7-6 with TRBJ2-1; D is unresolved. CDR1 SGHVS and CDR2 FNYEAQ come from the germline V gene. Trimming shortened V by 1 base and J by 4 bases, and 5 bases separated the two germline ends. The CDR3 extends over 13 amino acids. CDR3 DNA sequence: TGTGCCAGCAGCTTAGTGGGGTACAATGAGCAGTTCTTC. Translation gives CASSLVGYNEQFF. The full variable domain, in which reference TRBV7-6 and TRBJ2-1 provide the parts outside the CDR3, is GAGVSQSPRYKVTKRGQDVALRCDPISGHVSLYWYRQALGQGPEFLTYFNYEAQQDKSGLPNDRFSAERPEGSISTLTIQRTEQRDSAMYRCASSLVGYNEQFFGPGTRLTVL.

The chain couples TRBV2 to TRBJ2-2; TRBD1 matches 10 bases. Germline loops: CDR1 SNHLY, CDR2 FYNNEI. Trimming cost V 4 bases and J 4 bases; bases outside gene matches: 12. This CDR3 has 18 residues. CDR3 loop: CASSVRRQGAVGTGELFF. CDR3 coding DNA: TGTGCCAGCAGTGTGCGAAGACAGGGGGCTGTTGGCACCGGGGAGCTGTTTTTT.

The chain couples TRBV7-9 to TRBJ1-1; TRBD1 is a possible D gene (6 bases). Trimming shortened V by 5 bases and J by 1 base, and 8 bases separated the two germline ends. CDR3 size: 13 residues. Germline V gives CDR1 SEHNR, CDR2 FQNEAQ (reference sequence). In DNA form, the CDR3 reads TGTGCCAGCAGCCGGACAGAGAACACTGAAGCTTTCTTT. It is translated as CASSRTENTEAFF.

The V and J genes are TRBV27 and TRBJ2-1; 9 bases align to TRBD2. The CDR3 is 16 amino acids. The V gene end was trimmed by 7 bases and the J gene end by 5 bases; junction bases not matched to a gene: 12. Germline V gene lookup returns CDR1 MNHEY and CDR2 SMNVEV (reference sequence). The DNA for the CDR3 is TGTGCCAGCAAAGACGGTTGGACTAGCGTTCACAATGAGCAGTTCTTC. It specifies CASKDGWTSVHNEQFF.